The 21 T cell receptor beta chains in this list originate from one sample, sequenced in a study of blood T cell repertoires in COVID-19. Only in-frame clones appear in the TCRdb table, and some are missing; sequencing was by immunoSEQ multiplex PCR. The data contain roughly 250,000 clones, 70% to 90% of them singletons. Sequencing input: peripheral blood. The receptors were gathered from a woman in her forties or fifties with acute or convalescent COVID-19.

This clone was recorded once. This chain uses TRBV6-6 with TRBJ2-1; no clear D. The V end was cut by 11 bases, the J end by 0 bases, with 11 bases between. CDR1 and CDR2 from the germline V gene are MNHNY and SVGAGI (reference sequence). This CDR3 is built from 13 residues. The CDR3 bases are TGTGCCGCGACACGCAGCTCCTACAATGAGCAGTTCTTC. Protein: CAATRSSYNEQFF.

This clone is a singleton in its sample. The genes are TRBV6-1 and TRBJ1-3; D unresolved. The V end lost 2 bases, the J end lost 2 bases, and 13 bases lay between the germline ends. CDR3 size: 16 residues. Germline assignment: CDR1 MNHNS and CDR2 SASEGT. The CDR3 sequence is CASSEFRVPTGNTIYF. CDR3 DNA: TGTGCCAGCAGTGAATTTCGAGTTCCGACTGGAAACACCATATATTTT.

The chain joins TRBV3-1 (or the pseudogene TRBV3-2) to TRBJ1-2, with 9 bases lining up with TRBD1. The CDR3 has 17 amino acids. Losses at the gene ends were 1 base for V and 7 bases for J; bases not matched to a gene: 13. The germline V gene has CDR1 LGHDT and CDR2 YNNKEL (reference sequence). The CDR3 region is CASSQGMDRGVGSGYTF. The CDR3 DNA is TGTGCCAGCAGCCAAGGGATGGACAGGGGAGTCGGGAGTGGCTACACCTTC.

The rearrangement joins TRBV4-3 to TRBJ2-6, with 8 bases aligning to TRBD1. Trimming at V came to 2 bases and at J to 0 bases, leaving 6 bases not matched to a gene. The CDR3 spans 18 residues. CDR1 and CDR2 from the germline V gene are LGHNA and YSLEER. The CDR3 DNA reads TGCGCCAGCAGCCAAATGACAGGGGACGTCTCTGGGGCCAACGTCCTGACTTTC. As protein: CASSQMTGDVSGANVLTF.

V is TRBV5-6 and J is TRBJ2-3, with D possibly matching TRBD2 (7 bases). CDR1 and CDR2 (germline): SGHDT, YYEEEE. CDR3 length: 14 amino acids. The germline V and J ends were trimmed by 2 bases and 6 bases, with 13 bases remaining between them. CDR3: CASSFGGRGDTQYF. Here the CDR3 DNA reads TGTGCCAGCAGCTTCGGTGGGAGGGGGGATACGCAGTATTTT.

The chain joins TRBV7-2 to TRBJ2-5; TRBD2 aligns across 7 bases. Germline V gives CDR1 SGHTA, CDR2 FQGNSA. The trim removed 0 bases at V and 5 bases at J, leaving 6 bases unmatched. This CDR3 region has 15 residues. Here the CDR3 reads CASSLAAGEWETQYF. The CDR3, as DNA: TGTGCCAGCAGCTTAGCGGCGGGAGAGTGGGAGACCCAGTACTTC.

This clone was counted a single time. The J gene is TRBJ1-6, the V gene TRBV28; 8 nucleotides align to TRBD1. CDR3 length: 14 amino acids. V shed 3 bases, J shed 9 bases, and the junction held 4 bases outside the gene matches. Germline values: CDR1 MDHEN, CDR2 SYDVKM. This CDR3 reads CASSFSGGASPLHF. The CDR3 DNA is TGTGCCAGCAGTTTTTCAGGGGGCGCTTCACCCCTCCACTTT.

V is TRBV28 and J is TRBJ1-6; D not resolved. CDR1 is MDHEN, CDR2 SYDVKM, per germline. Between the trimmed V and J ends, which lost 6 bases and 8 bases, there was a span of 8 bases. The CDR3 extends over 12 amino acids. CDR3 in amino acids: CASSASHSPLHF. CDR3 nucleotide sequence: TGTGCCAGCAGCGCGAGTCATTCACCCCTCCACTTT.

The chain employs TRBV3-1 (or the pseudogene TRBV3-2) and TRBJ2-7, with D maybe TRBD2 (7 bases). Germline CDR1 is LGHDT and CDR2 is YNNKEL (reference sequence). The CDR3 has 16 amino acids. V lost 8 bases to trimming and J lost 4 bases, with 24 bases between them. CDR3 residues: CASGAGAPGSGYEQYF. DNA for the CDR3: TGTGCCAGCGGCGCGGGGGCGCCGGGGAGTGGTTACGAGCAGTACTTC.

This chain connects TRBV6-2 or TRBV6-3 to TRBJ2-4; 12 bases match TRBD2. V shed 2 bases and J 0 bases; nucleotides not matched to a gene: 14. The CDR3 runs to 21 residues. Germline loops: CDR1 MNHEY, CDR2 SVGEGT. The CDR3 here is CASSYHQTSGGPLLAKNIQYF. The DNA of the CDR3 is TGTGCCAGCAGTTACCATCAGACTAGCGGGGGTCCCCTCCTAGCCAAAAACATTCAGTACTTC.

V is TRBV6-1 and J is TRBJ1-4; D call uncertain. V lost 2 bases and J lost 4, with 11 bases in between. Germline loops: CDR1 MNHNS, CDR2 SASEGT. This CDR3 contains 15 residues. The CDR3 DNA reads TGTGCCAGCAGTGAAATCGGGGATGTTAATGAAAAACTGTTTTTT. Amino acids: CASSEIGDVNEKLFF.

The chain recombines TRBV29-1 with TRBJ2-7, with 11 bases lining up with TRBD1. V lost 6 bases, J lost 4 bases, and 11 bases stayed unmatched. CDR1 and CDR2 from the germline V gene are SQVTM and ANQGSEA. The CDR3 extends over 15 amino acids. The chain's CDR3 is CSVTPGQGVRYEQYF. The CDR3 coding sequence is TGCAGCGTCACTCCGGGACAGGGGGTTCGTTACGAGCAGTACTTC.

The rearrangement uses TRBV18 and TRBJ2-5, with 13 bases fitting TRBD2. J lost 2 bases, V lost 3 bases, and 0 bases had no gene match. Germline CDR1 KGHSH, CDR2 LQKENI. The CDR3 runs to 15 residues. As DNA, the CDR3 is TGTGCCAGCTCACCGGGACTAGCGGGGCAAGAGACCCAGTACTTC. Its protein is CASSPGLAGQETQYF.

The rearrangement uses TRBV5-6 and TRBJ1-5; 8 nucleotides match TRBD1. The CDR3 runs 16 residues. Germline lookup yields CDR1 SGHDT and CDR2 YYEEEE. The ends lost 0 bases at V and 5 bases at J; junction bases unmatched: 7. The CDR3 spells CASSLGRGLRDQPQHF. The DNA for the CDR3 is TGTGCCAGCAGCTTGGGCAGGGGGCTCCGTGATCAGCCCCAGCATTTT. Filled out from reference TRBV5-6 and TRBJ1-5, the complete variable domain reads DAGVTQSPTHLIKTRGQQVTLRCSPKSGHDTVSWYQQALGQGPQFIFQYYEEEERQRGNFPDRFSGHQFPNYSSELNVNALLLGDSALYLCASSLGRGLRDQPQHFGDGTRLSIL.

The table lists this clone with a count of one. The chain recombines TRBV12-3 or TRBV12-4 with TRBJ1-1; 7 bases match TRBD1. This CDR3 spans 13 amino acids. J lost 7 bases, V lost 4 bases, and 6 bases had no gene match. The CDR3 here is CASSSNRQGEAFF. The DNA for the CDR3 is TGTGCCAGCAGTTCAAATAGACAGGGTGAAGCTTTCTTT.

The rearrangement uses TRBV7-3 and TRBJ2-5; TRBD1 is a possible D gene (6 bases). CDR3 size: 15 residues. Germline lookup yields CDR1 SGHTA and CDR2 FQGTGA. Trimming shortened V by 5 bases and J by 5 bases, and 18 bases separated the two germline ends. The DNA for the CDR3 is TGTGCCAGCAGCCGAACTACAGGGTCGGGGGAGACCCAGTACTTC. Translating gives CASSRTTGSGETQYF.

The rearrangement links TRBV24-1 to TRBJ2-5, with 9 nucleotides matching TRBD2. V gave up 4 bases and J gave up 3 bases; unmatched junction bases: 11. Germline CDR1 KGHDR, CDR2 SFDVKD. This CDR3 is 17 amino acids long. The CDR3 sequence: CATSDSIAGESEETQYF. The CDR3, as DNA: TGTGCCACCAGTGACTCCATAGCGGGAGAGTCAGAAGAGACCCAGTACTTC.

The chain recombines TRBV4-1 with TRBJ1-5, with TRBD1 matching over 9 bases. The ends lost 4 bases at V and 2 bases at J; junction bases unmatched: 3. CDR1 MGHRA and CDR2 YSYEKL come from the germline V gene. The CDR3 length is 15 residues. The CDR3: CASSPRQGGNQPQHF. The DNA of the CDR3 is TGCGCCAGCAGCCCCCGACAGGGGGGCAATCAGCCCCAGCATTTT.

The V call is TRBV6-2 or TRBV6-3, the J call TRBJ1-2; no definite D call. The CDR3 sequence is 12 residues long. Trimming removed 5 bases at V and 2 bases at J, with 6 bases between. Germline V CDR1 and CDR2: MNHEY, SVGEGT. The CDR3 DNA sequence: TGTGCCAGCAGTAGGCGGAACTATGGCTACACCTTC. Amino acids: CASSRRNYGYTF.

The genes are TRBV6-6 and TRBJ1-2; D unresolved. Germline V gene lookup returns CDR1 MNHNY and CDR2 SVGAGI (reference sequence). This CDR3 is 13 amino acids long. Trimming left V 5 bases short and J 0 bases short, with 7 bases between. This chain's CDR3 is CASSPGSNYGYTF. CDR3 nucleotide sequence: TGTGCCAGCAGTCCCGGGTCTAACTATGGCTACACCTTC.

J is TRBJ2-7 and V is TRBV18, with 10 bases fitting TRBD1. J was trimmed by 2 bases and V by 2 bases; bases with no gene match: 3. Germline CDR1 KGHSH, CDR2 LQKENI. The CDR3 consists of 15 residues. CDR3 in DNA: TGTGCCAGCTCACCATGGACAGGGGGTACCTACGAGCAGTACTTC. It is translated as CASSPWTGGTYEQYF.